This T cell receptor beta chain derives from a study of shared clonotypes between healthy human individuals. On the study more broadly: The donors, two women and a few men, were aged 18 to 49. Notes on the study in general: On the whole, naive subsets had larger estimated richness than memory subsets had.

Investigators divided CD4+ cells into CD45RA+ naive and CD45RA-negative memory subsets. Looked up from germline, CDR1 is SGHRS and CDR2 is YFSETQ. The CDR3 spans 11 residues. Trimming shortened V by 3 bases and J by 9 bases, and 7 bases separated the two germline ends. Repertoires were generated with immunoSEQ multiplex PCR, while TCRdb's copy carries only in-frame clones and drops some. Among approximately 1.5 million clones, approximately 98.5% were seen once, and the ten largest hold around 0.38%. Concerning this clone: Its antigen remains unidentified.

Sequenced sample: naive CD4+ T cells sorted from blood. Specified subset: CD45RA+ positively selected. The V call is TRBV5-1, the J call TRBJ2-1, with D unclear. This TCR was sampled from a man aged 25-45 years in good health. The CDR3 coding sequence is TGCGCCAGCAGCTCCCATAGTGAGCAGTTCTTC. This translates into CASSSHSEQFF.